Below are 30 T cell receptor beta chains sequenced from a single sample in a study of CD8+ T cells in alopecia areata (dated by TCRdb to about 2018). The library was built by means of the immunoSEQ multiplex PCR assay. To provide template for TCR sequencing, every sample had RNA extracted and reverse transcribed into cDNA. Sourced from immuneACCESS, this table was stored by TCRdb with only in-frame sequences that have V and J called. A share of the clones is absent; for the studies checked, an unresolved V gene accounts for under half, and the remainder has no known explanation. The sample table shows about 220,000 clones, and about 58% are seen once. More than 1.5% of the sample belongs to the ten largest clones. Reading the label with the study, this specimen's time point is: less than five weeks on oral tofacitinib. The sample's treatment or condition label, in plain terms: oral pan-JAK inhibitor, 5-10 mg twice daily.

Sequencing was performed on CD4+ T cells sorted from blood, taken at week 4, from a patient treated with tofacitinib. The receptors here all came from a human donor with alopecia areata.

The rearrangement joins TRBV1 to TRBJ1-1. TRBV1 is listed as a pseudogene. The CDR3 is 12 amino acids. The CDR3 sequence: CTSSREREEAFF. The CDR3 region has the DNA TGCACCAGCAGCCGAGAGCGAGAAGAAGCTTTCTTT.

This chain uses TRBV6-5 with TRBJ1-6; 11 bases align to TRBD1. CDR1 MNHEY and CDR2 SVGAGI come from the germline V gene. Trimming took 8 bases from V and 10 from J; bases not matched to a gene: 4. The CDR3 totals 13 residues. CDR3 protein: CASRGQGGSPLHF. DNA for the CDR3: TGTGCCAGCCGGGGACAGGGGGGATCACCCCTCCACTTT.

On this clone: Other nucleotide sequences from this sample produce the same CDR3. V gene TRBV27 combines with J gene TRBJ2-7; 7 bases agree with TRBD2. The germline CDR1 and CDR2 sequences are MNHEY and SMNVEV (reference sequence). CDR3 length: 13 residues. With 4 bases clipped from V and 2 bases from J, the junction kept 2 bases outside the gene matches. CDR3 in amino acids: CASSSSGTYEQYF. CDR3 DNA sequence: TGTGCCAGCAGTTCTAGCGGAACCTACGAGCAGTACTTC.

For this clone: The same CDR3 is also encoded by other DNA sequences in this sample. This chain uses TRBV29-1 with TRBJ2-3; 7 nucleotides agree with TRBD1. The CDR3 has 12 amino acids. Germline CDR1 SQVTM, CDR2 ANQGSEA. The V and J ends lost 6 bases and 3 bases, in that order; junction bases with no gene match: 3. CDR3 protein: CSVVQGTDTQYF. CDR3 bases: TGCAGCGTCGTACAGGGGACAGATACGCAGTATTTT.

The chain has TRBV2 and TRBJ2-2; D may match TRBD1 or TRBD2 (6 bases each). The CDR3 contains 14 residues. Germline CDR1 SNHLY, CDR2 FYNNEI. V was shortened by 7 bases and J by 3 bases, with 12 bases between the two germline ends. The DNA of the CDR3 is TGTGCCAGCAAAGGGGGGCGAGACACCGGGGAGCTGTTTTTT. Amino acid sequence: CASKGGRDTGELFF. Supplemented by reference TRBV2 and TRBJ2-2, the full variable domain reads EPEVTQTPSHQVTQMGQEVILRCVPISNHLYFYWYRQILGQKVEFLVSFYNNEISEKSEIFDDQFSVERPDGSNFTLKIRSTKLEDSAMYFCASKGGRDTGELFFGEGSRLTVL.

The chain employs TRBV5-1 and TRBJ2-3; possible D gene TRBD2, 7 bases. The CDR3 is made up of 16 amino acids. The V end lost 4 bases, the J end lost 5 bases, and 20 bases lay between the germline ends. In germline, CDR1 is SGHRS, CDR2 YFSETQ. The CDR3 DNA reads TGCGCCAGCAGCCCAACGGAGGGGGGGCCTCAAGATACGCAGTATTTT. Protein: CASSPTEGGPQDTQYF.

This clone has just one count. The chain joins TRBV29-1 to TRBJ1-1, with a tentative D call TRBD1 (6 bases). Germline CDR1 is SQVTM and CDR2 is ANQGSEA. CDR3 length: 14 residues. With 5 bases removed from V and 0 bases from J, the gap between germline ends came to 13 bases. In nucleotides, the CDR3 is TGCAGCGTTACCTTGACAGGTCTGAACACTGAAGCTTTCTTT. As protein: CSVTLTGLNTEAFF.

The genes are TRBV2 and TRBJ2-3; D gene unclear. V was trimmed by 8 bases and J by 5 bases, leaving 2 bases between them. This CDR3 contains 9 residues. Germline values: CDR1 SNHLY, CDR2 FYNNEI. The CDR3 sequence is CASQDTQYF. Here the CDR3 DNA reads TGTGCCAGCCAAGATACGCAGTATTTT.

This clone appeared a few times. The genes are TRBV19 and TRBJ2-4; D call uncertain. The CDR3 totals 13 residues. V was shortened by 6 bases and J by 7 bases, with 13 bases between the two germline ends. Germline loops: CDR1 LNHDA, CDR2 SQIVND (reference sequence). The CDR3 is CASRGLPENIQYF. The CDR3 DNA is TGTGCCAGTAGGGGGTTGCCGGAGAACATTCAGTACTTC.

In DNA, the CDR3 is TGTGCCACCAGCAGAGATTGGCGGGGGGACGCGAACACCGGGGAGCTGTTTTTT. This encodes CATSRDWRGDANTGELFF. The rearrangement uses TRBV15 and TRBJ2-2, with 8 nucleotides matching TRBD2. This CDR3 is built from 18 residues. The junction had 6 bases not matched to a gene; V was cut back by 0 bases and J by 0 bases. The germline CDR1 and CDR2 sequences are LNHNV and YYDKDF (reference sequence).

This chain joins TRBV6-5 and TRBJ1-4; no definite D call. Germline V gene lookup returns CDR1 MNHEY and CDR2 SVGAGI. Trimming cost V 2 bases and J 10 bases, with 8 bases left between them. This CDR3 has 12 amino acids. The CDR3 spells CASSYLEGKLFF. The CDR3, as DNA: TGTGCCAGCAGTTACCTGGAGGGAAAACTGTTTTTT.

This chain joins TRBV19 and TRBJ2-3; D ambiguous. Germline V gene sequence: CDR1 LNHDA, CDR2 SQIVND (reference sequence). The length of the CDR3 is 14 residues. V lost 7 bases and J lost 1, with 12 bases in between. The CDR3 DNA reads as TGTGCCAGTACAACCGGCCAGGGCACAGATACGCAGTATTTT. Residues: CASTTGQGTDTQYF.

The chain employs TRBV10-3 and TRBJ2-1, with D unclear. CDR1 is ENHRY, CDR2 SYGVKD, per germline. The CDR3 is 12 residues long. Trimming took off 11 bases at V and 5 bases at J, with 13 bases between the two ends. The CDR3 DNA reads as TGTGCCGTGACGGACCAGAACAATGAGCAGTTCTTC. This gives the protein CAVTDQNNEQFF.

This clone was seen only once. The chain has TRBV29-1 and TRBJ2-7; the match to TRBD1 covers 7 bases. The germline CDR1 and CDR2 sequences are SQVTM and ANQGSEA. The CDR3 length is 13 residues. The trim removed 4 bases at V and 5 bases at J, leaving 8 bases unmatched. The DNA for the CDR3 is TGCAGCGTTGCCGGACAGGAAGGAGACGAGCAGTACTTC. Amino acid sequence: CSVAGQEGDEQYF.

V is TRBV4-3 and J is TRBJ1-6, with D perhaps matching TRBD1 (5 bases). CDR1 and CDR2 (germline): LGHNA, YSLEER. Between the trimmed V and J ends, which lost 4 bases and 7 bases, there was a span of 11 bases. This CDR3 has 14 residues. CDR3 region: CASSRQGINSPLHF. The CDR3 DNA reads TGCGCCAGCAGCCGGCAGGGTATCAATTCACCCCTCCACTTT.

This clone was observed a handful of times. The chain joins TRBV2 to TRBJ1-3; D ambiguous. The V and J ends lost 7 bases and 0 bases respectively, with 10 bases between them. Per the germline V gene, CDR1 is SNHLY and CDR2 is FYNNEI. This CDR3 comprises 14 residues. CDR3 sequence: CASTRAHSGNTIYF. The CDR3 DNA is TGTGCCAGCACCCGGGCCCACTCTGGAAACACCATATATTTT.

This clone has more than one count but fewer than ten. The V and J genes are TRBV7-9 and TRBJ2-1; 10 nucleotides match TRBD2. In germline, CDR1 is SEHNR, CDR2 FQNEAQ (reference sequence). The CDR3 spans 15 residues. J was trimmed by 6 bases and V by 6 bases; bases with no gene match: 8. CDR3 nucleotides: TGTGCCAGCAGGGTACTAGCGGGGACGATCAATGAGCAGTTCTTC. It is translated as CASRVLAGTINEQFF.

CDR3 residues: CASSPGQRNTEAFF. Here the CDR3 DNA reads TGCGCCAGCAGCCCGGGACAGAGGAACACTGAAGCTTTCTTT. This sequence joins TRBV5-1 and TRBJ1-1, with TRBD1 matching 7 bases. The CDR3 is 14 amino acids. With 4 bases clipped from V and 1 base from J, the junction kept 4 bases outside the gene matches. Germline CDR1 and CDR2: SGHRS and YFSETQ.

The V call is TRBV30, the J call TRBJ2-6; a weak D match, TRBD1 (6 bases). Deletions cut 0 bases from V and 2 bases from J, with 11 bases between. The CDR3 contains 16 residues. Germline V gives CDR1 GTSNPN, CDR2 SVGIG (reference sequence). DNA of the CDR3: TGTGCCTGGAGTGTGGGGGCAAGTGCTGGGGCCAACGTCCTGACTTTC. It specifies CAWSVGASAGANVLTF.

This clone has just one count. The J gene is TRBJ1-1, the V gene TRBV20-1, with D perhaps TRBD1 (5 bases). Germline V gene lookup returns CDR1 DFQATT and CDR2 SNEGSKA (reference sequence). The CDR3 runs to 11 residues. The V gene lost 5 bases and the J gene lost 7 bases, with 11 bases spanning the gap. CDR3 in DNA: TGCAGTGCTCTTATCGGGGGTGAAGCTTTCTTT. Encoded protein: CSALIGGEAFF.

The sample holds a few counts of this clone. The chain carries TRBV10-3 and TRBJ2-3, with D unresolved. Germline loops: CDR1 ENHRY, CDR2 SYGVKD. The CDR3 sequence is 13 residues long. Trimming took off 10 bases at V and 0 bases at J, with 11 bases between the two ends. The CDR3 spells CATTGTSTDTQYF. CDR3 in DNA: TGTGCCACAACTGGCACTAGCACAGATACGCAGTATTTT.

The table lists this clone with a few counts. The genes are TRBV7-7 and TRBJ2-1; a possible D gene is TRBD2 (5 bases). The germline V and J ends were trimmed by 5 bases and 9 bases, with 11 bases remaining between them. Looked up from germline, CDR1 is SSHAT and CDR2 is FNYEAQ (reference sequence). The CDR3 has 12 amino acids. The DNA of the CDR3 is TGTGCCAGCAGCCCACACGGAGGTGAGCAGTTCTTC. It is translated as CASSPHGGEQFF. Looking up the rest from reference TRBV7-7 and TRBJ2-1 gives the full variable domain: GAGVSQSPRYKVTKRGQDVTLRCDPISSHATLYWYQQALGQGPEFLTYFNYEAQPDKSGLPSDRFSAERPEGSISTLTIQRTEQRDSAMYRCASSPHGGEQFFGPGTRLTVL.

This chain links TRBV9 with TRBJ1-1, with 8 bases lining up with TRBD1. The germline V gene has CDR1 SGDLS and CDR2 YYNGEE. Trimming took 4 bases from V and 7 from J; bases not matched to a gene: 12. The CDR3 has 15 amino acids. The CDR3 DNA follows: TGTGCCAGCAGCCGATTGGGACAGGTTATCGGTGAAGCTTTCTTT. Protein product: CASSRLGQVIGEAFF.

This rearrangement joins TRBV7-2 to TRBJ1-6; D is perhaps TRBD1 (6 bases). V lost 5 bases and J 3 bases, leaving 17 bases between the germline ends. Germline lookup yields CDR1 SGHTA and CDR2 FQGNSA. This CDR3 has 17 amino acids. The DNA for the CDR3 is TGTGCCAGCAGCCGTGGGGCAGGGGTTTTCTATAATTCACCCCTCCACTTT. Its translation: CASSRGAGVFYNSPLHF.

V and J are TRBV7-2 and TRBJ1-6; D unresolved. V was cut by 2 bases and J by 7 bases, with 15 bases left in between. The germline V gene encodes CDR1 SGHTA and CDR2 FQGNSA. There are 16 residues in the CDR3. CDR3 loop: CASSLINGSQNSPLHF. CDR3 coding DNA: TGTGCCAGCAGCTTAATTAACGGTTCTCAAAATTCACCCCTCCACTTT.

This clone was picked up a small number of times. CDR3 coding DNA: TGTGCCAGCTCACCACCGGGTAACAATGAGCAGTTCTTC. Protein product: CASSPPGNNEQFF. This sequence joins TRBV18 and TRBJ2-1, with no clear D. This CDR3 has 13 amino acids. V lost 0 bases, J lost 5 bases, and 5 bases lay in between. The V gene's germline CDR1 is KGHSH and CDR2 LQKENI. Looking up the rest from reference TRBV18 and TRBJ2-1 gives the full variable domain: NAGVMQNPRHLVRRRGQEARLRCSPMKGHSHVYWYRQLPEEGLKFMVYLQKENIIDESGMPKERFSAEFPKEGPSILRIQQVVRGDSAAYFCASSPPGNNEQFFGPGTRLTVL.

The chain has TRBV7-9 and TRBJ1-1; a possible D gene is TRBD1 (6 bases). This CDR3 is built from 12 residues. Per the germline V gene, CDR1 is SEHNR and CDR2 is FQNEAQ (reference sequence). The V and J ends lost 5 bases and 8 bases respectively, with 12 bases between them. This chain's CDR3 is CASSLETGEAFF. CDR3 bases: TGTGCCAGCAGCCTCGAGACAGGAGAAGCTTTCTTT. The full variable domain, rest sourced from reference TRBV7-9 and TRBJ1-1, is DTGVSQNPRHKITKRGQNVTFRCDPISEHNRLYWYRQTLGQGPEFLTYFQNEAQLEKSRLLSDRFSAERPKGSFSTLEIQRTEQGDSAMYLCASSLETGEAFFGQGTRLTVV.

This clone has a handful of counts. The gene calls are TRBV7-9 and TRBJ1-1; D not resolved. V was trimmed by 3 bases and J by 1 base, leaving 6 bases between them. CDR1 is SEHNR, CDR2 FQNEAQ, per germline (reference sequence). The CDR3 runs 13 residues. The CDR3 loop is CASSFNPNTEAFF. The CDR3 DNA reads TGTGCCAGCAGCTTTAATCCGAACACTGAAGCTTTCTTT.

This clone was seen a few times. The chain carries TRBV7-8 and TRBJ2-5; TRBD2 aligns across 11 bases. Germline CDR1 and CDR2: SGHVS and FQNEAQ. The V gene end was trimmed by 0 bases and the J gene end by 13 bases; junction bases not matched to a gene: 7. The CDR3 length is 14 residues. The CDR3 region has the DNA TGTGCCAGCAGCTTAGCCCAGACTAGCGGGGATCGGTACTTC. Its translation: CASSLAQTSGDRYF.

V and J are TRBV29-1 and TRBJ2-1, with D possibly TRBD1 on 5 matching bases. Trimming pared 6 bases from V and 8 bases from J, leaving 11 bases between. CDR1 and CDR2 from the germline V gene are SQVTM and ANQGSEA. The CDR3 spans 11 residues. CDR3 coding DNA: TGCAGCGTCGACAGTCCCTATGAGCAGTTCTTC. It codes for CSVDSPYEQFF.